Listed below are T cell receptor beta chains from one sample, sequenced in a study of cytomegalovirus exposure and HLA in healthy donors. The assay was immunoSEQ multiplex PCR, and TCRdb's table has in-frame clones only and misses some. Of 170,000 or so clones in the sample, over 70% were seen once. The specimen sequenced was PBMCs. The receptors stem from a woman between 45 and 60 years old in good health and CMV-seropositive. Both conserved end residues are part of each CDR3. A D gene is named only where the DNA matches it firmly. The size entry is marked missing in some rows and otherwise reads once, few, many or a size class.

J	V	size	D	DNA	CDR3
TRBJ1-1	TRBV4-3	NA	TRBD1	TGCGCCAGCAGCCATTCACAGACAGGGGGAAACACTGAAGCTTTCTTT	CASSHSQTGGNTEAFF
TRBJ1-4	TRBV5-6	NA	TRBD1	TGTGCCAGCAGCTTGGGGACCGGGACAGAGGATGAAAAACTGTTTTTT	CASSLGTGTEDEKLFF
TRBJ1-6	TRBV21-1	NA	NA	NA	CASSKVGQGNSPLHF
TRBJ2-3	TRBV6-5	NA	TRBD2	TGCGCCACCGTTGATGGTAGCGGGAGTACAGATACGCAGTATTTT	CATVDGSGSTDTQYF
TRBJ2-3	TRBV15	NA	TRBD2	TGTGCCACCAGCAGTGAGCTGGGACTAGCGGGGGGGGTAAAAGCTTTT	CATSSELGLAGGVKAF
TRBJ1-4	TRBV4-3	NA	NA	TGCGCCAGCAGCCAAGCCAACGGGGGGAAGAGGGAAAAACTGTTTTTT	CASSQANGGKREKLFF
TRBJ1-2	TRBV6-1	NA	NA	TGTGCCAGCACCCAGACGGGAAACTATGGCTACACCTTC	CASTQTGNYGYTF
TRBJ2-5	TRBV10-1	once	TRBD1	TGCGCCAGCAGTGACAGGGGGCAAGAGACCCAGTACTTC	CASSDRGQETQYF
TRBJ2-1	TRBV30	NA	TRBD2	TGTGCCTGGAGTCGGGGGGGCTCCTCGGATGAGCAGTTCTTC	CAWSRGGSSDEQFF
TRBJ2-3	TRBV7-9	NA	NA	TGTGCCAGCAGCCCCCCGGGACTTTCCACAGATACGCAGTATTTT	CASSPPGLSTDTQYF
TRBJ2-5	TRBV5-6	NA	TRBD2	TGTGCCAGCAGCATCACTAGCGGGGGGCAGGGGACCCAGTACTTC	CASSITSGGQGTQYF
TRBJ2-7	TRBV11-2	NA	NA	TGTGCCAGCAGCTCTTCATATAGTAGCTCCTACGAGCAGTACTTC	CASSSSYSSSYEQYF
TRBJ1-5	TRBV7-9	NA	NA	TGTGCCAGCAGCGATATCAGTTCCAATCAGCCCCAGCATTTT	CASSDISSNQPQHF
TRBJ2-7	TRBV7-8	NA	TRBD1	TGTGCCAGCAGCCCGGACAGGCTAATGTACTTC	CASSPDRLMYF
TRBJ2-1	TRBV4-3	NA	TRBD2	TGCGCCAGCAGCCAAGAGGGACTAGCGGCCTTTAATGAGCAGTTCTTC	CASSQEGLAAFNEQFF
TRBJ2-1	TRBV6-1	NA	TRBD2	TGTGCCAGCAGTGGGCGGCTAGCGGACTCCTACAATGAGCAGTTCTTC	CASSGRLADSYNEQFF
TRBJ1-3	TRBV7-8	NA	TRBD1	TGTGCCAGCAGCCTACAGGGGGAATGGGGAAACACCATATATTTT	CASSLQGEWGNTIYF
TRBJ1-1	TRBV30	NA	NA	TGTGCCTGGAGTGTAACGGGGGACACTGAAGCTTTCTTT	CAWSVTGDTEAFF
TRBJ1-2	TRBV19	few	TRBD1	TGTGCCAGTACCTCCGTCTTGGGACAGCCGGGCGTGGGCTACACCTTC	CASTSVLGQPGVGYTF
TRBJ1-4	TRBV4-3	NA	NA	TGCGCCAGCAGCCAAGGGGGACTGTCTAATGAAAAACTGTTTTTT	CASSQGGLSNEKLFF
TRBJ1-5	TRBV4-1	NA	TRBD1	TGCGCCAGCAGCCAAACGGGGCAGGGGGATCAGCCCCAGCATTTT	CASSQTGQGDQPQHF
TRBJ2-1	TRBV10-3	NA	NA	TGTGCCATCAGTGAGGGCCCTCATGAGCAGTTCTTC	CAISEGPHEQFF
TRBJ2-5	TRBV18	few	NA	TGTGCCAGCTCACCACCTAGTTTTAGTTCCCAAGAGACCCAGTACTTC	CASSPPSFSSQETQYF
TRBJ2-4	TRBV9	NA	TRBD1	TGTGCCAGCAGCCTTCGACAGGGACCCCTAGGTGGCAGTCAGTACTTC	CASSLRQGPLGGSQYF
TRBJ1-2	TRBV4-2	NA	TRBD1	TGTGCCAGCAGCCAAGATGGGACAGGGGACTATGGCTACACCTTC	CASSQDGTGDYGYTF
TRBJ2-1	TRBV29-1	NA	TRBD1	TGCAGCGTTGGGTTGACAGGGGCATACAATGAGCAGTTCTTC	CSVGLTGAYNEQFF
TRBJ2-6	TRBV7-3	NA	NA	TGTGCCAGCAGCTTCCCCCGGGGTCGCTCTGGGGCCAACGTCCTGACTTTC	CASSFPRGRSGANVLTF
TRBJ2-1	TRBV28	NA	NA	TGTGCCAGCAGCCCAGTCGGCAGGATCTACAATGAGCAGTTCTTC	CASSPVGRIYNEQFF
TRBJ2-7	TRBV5-6	NA	TRBD2	TGTGCCAGCTCCCGGGGGGGAGTGAGCTCCTACGAGCAGTACTTC	CASSRGGVSSYEQYF
TRBJ2-3	TRBV7-2	NA	TRBD2	TGTGCCAGCAGCCAACTAGCGGCCGTCAGAGATACGCAGTATTTT	CASSQLAAVRDTQYF
TRBJ2-3	TRBV2	NA	NA	TGTGCCAGCAGCCCCCGGGACTCACGCACAGATACGCAGTATTTT	CASSPRDSRTDTQYF
TRBJ2-3	TRBV30	NA	NA	TGTGCCCGGTCTCGGGGTCTTAGCACAGATACGCAGTATTTT	CARSRGLSTDTQYF
TRBJ1-1	TRBV9	NA	NA	TGTGCCAGCAGCGTAGCGGACACTGAAGCTTTCTTT	CASSVADTEAFF
TRBJ2-3	TRBV29-1	NA	TRBD1	TGCAGCGGGGGGGGACAGGGGACGGATACGCAGTATTTT	CSGGGQGTDTQYF
TRBJ2-6	TRBV5-1	NA	NA	TGCGCCAGCAGCACGGCAGGGGTAAGCTCTGGGGCCAACGTCCTGACTTTC	CASSTAGVSSGANVLTF
TRBJ2-5	TRBV28	NA	NA	TGTGCCAGCAGTTTCCACAGGGGAGGAGAGACCCAGTACTTC	CASSFHRGGETQYF
TRBJ2-3	TRBV30	NA	NA	TGTGCCTGGAGTGAAACGGGGGACCCCACTCTCCCTACAGATACGCAGTATTTT	CAWSETGDPTLPTDTQYF
TRBJ1-3	TRBV9	NA	NA	TGTGCCAGCAGCGTAGGAGGAGGGGTTCGAGGAAACACCATATATTTT	CASSVGGGVRGNTIYF
TRBJ2-3	TRBV7-8	once	NA	TGTGCCAGCAGCTTAGGGCCCTCCATCACAGATACGCAGTATTTT	CASSLGPSITDTQYF
TRBJ2-2	TRBV4-3	NA	NA	TGCGCCAGCAGCCAGGTGGAAGCCGGAGGCACCGGGGAGCTGTTTTTT	CASSQVEAGGTGELFF
TRBJ2-7	TRBV5-6	NA	TRBD2	TGTGCCAGCAGCCGGGGAGGCGGGAGCCCCTCCTACGAGCAGTACTTC	CASSRGGGSPSYEQYF
TRBJ2-3	TRBV7-2	once	TRBD1	TGTGCCAGCAGCCCCCTAGGGGGACAGCCGGGAGATACGCAGTATTTT	CASSPLGGQPGDTQYF
TRBJ2-1	TRBV27	NA	NA	TGTGCCAGCAGCAAGGACAGTGAGACCTACAATGAGCAGTTCTTC	CASSKDSETYNEQFF
TRBJ2-7	TRBV7-2	NA	TRBD1	TGTGCCAGCAGCCCTGAGGACAGGGTCGAGCAGTACTTC	CASSPEDRVEQYF
TRBJ2-7	TRBV7-2	NA	TRBD2	TGTGCCAGCAGCTTAGTTCCTAGCGGGACTCCCTACGAGCAGTACTTC	CASSLVPSGTPYEQYF